These 17 T cell receptor beta chains originate from one sample sequenced in a study of blood T cell repertoires in COVID-19. Sequencing was performed with immunoSEQ multiplex PCR; in TCRdb, only in-frame clones are kept and a portion is missing. This table holds some 120,000 clones, around 89% found once. The sequenced sample consisted of peripheral blood. Receptor source: a man aged 45-65 years with acute or convalescent COVID-19.

The chain couples TRBV5-1 to TRBJ1-2, with a possible D match to TRBD1 (6 bases). Germline V lookup: CDR1 SGHRS, CDR2 YFSETQ. V shed 0 bases and J shed 6 bases, with 15 bases lying between them. The CDR3 is made up of 15 amino acids. In nucleotides, the CDR3 is TGCGCCAGCAGCTTGGACCAGGGGAGTATTGATGGCTACACCTTC. It translates to CASSLDQGSIDGYTF.

The V gene is TRBV10-2, the J gene TRBJ1-1, with D perhaps matching TRBD1 (5 bases). The V end lost 6 bases, the J end lost 0 bases, and 14 bases lay between the germline ends. From germline, CDR1 is WSHSY and CDR2 SAAADI. The CDR3 has 15 residues. The CDR3 bases are TGCGCCAGCAGAGACGCGGGGGGATTGAACACTGAAGCTTTCTTT. As protein: CASRDAGGLNTEAFF.

The sample holds a few counts of this clone. The J gene is TRBJ1-1, the V gene TRBV6-1, with TRBD1 matching over 9 bases. The CDR3 spans 14 residues. Germline-derived CDR1 and CDR2 are MNHNS and SASEGT. With 3 bases clipped from V and 4 bases from J, the junction kept 3 bases outside the gene matches. For the CDR3, the DNA is TGTGCCAGCAGTGACGGGACAGGGCGCACTGAAGCTTTCTTT. It yields the protein CASSDGTGRTEAFF.

This clone was seen just once. At one of its ends the junction is not consistent with the germline gene, which may arise from a read error. The chain employs TRBV7-6 and TRBJ2-2; the match to TRBD2 covers 9 bases. Germline loops: CDR1 SGHVS, CDR2 FNYEAQ. The CDR3 is 16 amino acids. This chain's CDR3 is CASSLEASGNSGELFF. The CDR3 DNA follows: TGTGCCAGCAGCTTAGAAGCTAGCGGGAACTCCGGGGAGCTGTTTTTT.

The chain is built from TRBV24-1 and TRBJ1-1, with D possibly matching TRBD1 (6 bases). The germline V gene has CDR1 KGHDR and CDR2 SFDVKD. The CDR3 length is 15 residues. Trimming took 4 bases from V and 4 from J, leaving 15 bases between them. CDR3: CATSDPRGRGTEAFF. The CDR3 region has the DNA TGTGCCACCAGTGACCCCAGGGGAAGAGGCACTGAAGCTTTCTTT.

V and J are TRBV5-1 and TRBJ1-2, with TRBD1 as a possible D gene (6 bases). V lost 0 bases to trimming and J lost 5 bases, with 11 bases between them. This CDR3 contains 14 residues. From germline, CDR1 is SGHRS and CDR2 YFSETQ. DNA for the CDR3: TGCGCCAGCAGCTTGGCGGGACATGAATATGGCTACACCTTC. Its protein product is CASSLAGHEYGYTF.

CDR3 nucleotides: TGTGCCAGTAGTAAGGACAGGGTGAATGAGCAGTTCTTC. Translation: CASSKDRVNEQFF. V usage is TRBV19 and J usage is TRBJ2-1; 8 bases match TRBD1. The CDR3 contains 13 residues. The trim removed 4 bases at V and 7 bases at J, leaving 3 bases unmatched. Germline lookup yields CDR1 LNHDA and CDR2 SQIVND (reference sequence).

The V and J genes are TRBV3-1 (or the pseudogene TRBV3-2) and TRBJ2-7, with 7 positions matching TRBD2. From germline, CDR1 is LGHDT and CDR2 YNNKEL (reference sequence). Germline trimming cut 0 bases from V and 2 bases from J; bases unmatched to any gene: 4. The CDR3 runs to 15 residues. This chain's CDR3 is CASSQERELAYEQYF. In nucleotides, the CDR3 is TGTGCCAGCAGCCAAGAGCGGGAGCTGGCCTACGAGCAGTACTTC.

The rearrangement joins TRBV5-4 to TRBJ2-7, with 7 bases aligning to TRBD2. V lost 0 bases, J lost 3 bases, and 9 bases stayed unmatched. The CDR3 consists of 16 residues. Germline-derived CDR1 and CDR2 are SGHNT and YYREEE (reference sequence). The CDR3 DNA sequence: TGTGCCAGCAGCTTGGCCACTGGCGGGAGAGTCTACGAGCAGTACTTC. It codes for CASSLATGGRVYEQYF. The full variable domain, rest sourced from reference TRBV5-4 and TRBJ2-7, is ETGVTQSPTHLIKTRGQQVTLRCSSQSGHNTVSWYQQALGQGPQFIFQYYREEENGRGNFPPRFSGLQFPNYSSELNVNALELDDSALYLCASSLATGGRVYEQYFGPGTRLTVT.

The genes are TRBV18 and TRBJ1-2, with 8 bases that match TRBD1. The germline CDR1 and CDR2 sequences are KGHSH and LQKENI. The V segment lost 3 bases and the J segment 4 bases; nucleotides outside the gene matches: 1. CDR3 size: 13 residues. Written as DNA, the CDR3 is TGTGCCAGCTCACCCACAGGGGGCTATGGCTACACCTTC. As protein: CASSPTGGYGYTF.

J is TRBJ2-2 and V is TRBV5-1; the D gene is possibly TRBD2 (6 bases). The V end lost 1 base, the J end lost 3 bases, and 19 bases lay between the germline ends. The germline V gene has CDR1 SGHRS and CDR2 YFSETQ. The CDR3 loop spans 18 amino acids. The CDR3 spells CASSLTDAGFHDTGELFF. CDR3 in DNA: TGCGCCAGCAGCTTGACGGACGCGGGATTTCATGACACCGGGGAGCTGTTTTTT.

The chain links TRBV6-5 to TRBJ1-1, with TRBD1 matching 9 bases. The CDR3 runs 16 residues. CDR1 MNHEY and CDR2 SVGAGI come from the germline V gene. The ends lost 2 bases at V and 1 base at J; junction bases unmatched: 5. For the CDR3, the DNA is TGTGCCAGCAGTTACCCACAGGGGGCTAAGAACACTGAAGCTTTCTTT. As protein: CASSYPQGAKNTEAFF.

The J gene is TRBJ2-1, the V gene TRBV5-5; possible D gene TRBD1, 5 bases. CDR1 SGHKS and CDR2 YYEKEE come from the germline V gene (reference sequence). This CDR3 is built from 15 residues. The ends were cut back, 4 bases at V and 9 bases at J, with 20 bases in the middle. CDR3 coding DNA: TGTGCCAGCAGCACACCGTCTACCGGACATGCTGAGCAGTTCTTC. It yields the protein CASSTPSTGHAEQFF. Filled out from reference TRBV5-5 and TRBJ2-1, the complete variable domain reads DAGVTQSPTHLIKTRGQQVTLRCSPISGHKSVSWYQQVLGQGPQFIFQYYEKEERGRGNFPDRFSARQFPNYSSELNVNALLLGDSALYLCASSTPSTGHAEQFFGPGTRLTVL.

The CDR3 here is CASSEGRGINYGYTF. In DNA, the CDR3 is TGTGCCAGCAGTGAAGGAAGGGGGATTAACTATGGCTACACCTTC. The rearrangement uses TRBV6-1 and TRBJ1-2, with D tentatively TRBD1 (6 bases). V dropped 1 base and J dropped 1 base, with 10 bases sitting between them. CDR3 size: 15 residues. The germline V gene has CDR1 MNHNS and CDR2 SASEGT.

In its sample, this clone was seen a few times. V is TRBV27 and J is TRBJ1-1, with D possibly matching TRBD1 (5 bases). CDR3 length: 16 residues. The V gene lost 6 bases and the J gene lost 0 bases, with 17 bases spanning the gap. In germline, CDR1 is MNHEY, CDR2 SMNVEV (reference sequence). The CDR3 DNA sequence: TGTGCCAGCAGCCCGATCGCAGGGCGGTTGAACACTGAAGCTTTCTTT. This codes for CASSPIAGRLNTEAFF.

This sequence joins TRBV5-1 and TRBJ1-2; D is perhaps TRBD1 (5 bases). This CDR3 region has 14 residues. Trimming took 0 bases from V and 8 from J, leaving 14 bases between them. Per the germline V gene, CDR1 is SGHRS and CDR2 is YFSETQ. DNA for the CDR3: TGCGCCAGCAGCTTGGGGTTAGGGGCACGAGGCTACACCTTC. Amino acids: CASSLGLGARGYTF.

J is TRBJ2-7 and V is TRBV2; 12 bases are a match to TRBD2. This CDR3 spans 15 amino acids. V lost 6 bases, J lost 2 bases, and 5 bases stayed unmatched. The V gene's germline CDR1 is SNHLY and CDR2 FYNNEI. The CDR3 DNA is TGTGCCAGCAGCGAGACTAGCGGGAGACCCTACGAGCAGTACTTC. It translates to CASSETSGRPYEQYF.